The 7 T cell receptor beta chains presented below share a single source sample, sequenced in a study of shared clonotypes between healthy human individuals. The method was immunoSEQ multiplex PCR; TCRdb's version includes in-frame clones alone and lacks a portion of them. The sample holds about 2.4 million clones; approximately 93% are singletons and the top ten take 0.35% to 0.45%. The sequenced sample was naive CD4+ T cells from PBMCs. Noted subset: CD45RA+ positively selected. Receptors were obtained from a man younger than 30 in good health. Some clones in this sample may be carry-over from other donors' samples.

The chain couples TRBV5-1 to TRBJ2-5; maybe TRBD2 (5 bases). The length of the CDR3 is 12 residues. Trimming removed 0 bases at V and 7 bases at J, with 7 bases between. Germline V gives CDR1 SGHRS, CDR2 YFSETQ. The CDR3 is CASSLARGTQYF. As DNA, the CDR3 is TGCGCCAGCAGCTTGGCTCGGGGGACCCAGTACTTC.

The rearrangement joins TRBV25-1 to TRBJ2-7; 9 nucleotides align to TRBD2. CDR3 size: 16 residues. V was pared by 3 bases and J by 3 bases, with 9 bases of the junction left unmatched. CDR1 is MGHDK, CDR2 SYGVNS, per germline. The DNA of the CDR3 is TGTGCCAGCAGTGAGGCTAGGGGACTAGCTAACTACGAGCAGTACTTC. Amino acid sequence: CASSEARGLANYEQYF.

The chain is built from TRBV28 and TRBJ2-7, with 10 bases matching TRBD2. Germline loops: CDR1 MDHEN, CDR2 SYDVKM. CDR3 size: 15 residues. V was clipped by 2 bases and J by 5 bases; unmatched bases: 6. CDR3 nucleotide sequence: TGTGCCAGCAGTTTACCCCTAGCGGGAGAGGACGAGCAGTACTTC. Translating gives CASSLPLAGEDEQYF.

The chain links TRBV30 to TRBJ2-1; 9 nucleotides match TRBD1. CDR3 length equals 15 residues. Germline CDR1 reads GTSNPN; CDR2 reads SVGIG (reference sequence). V was clipped by 3 bases and J by 5 bases; unmatched bases: 8. The CDR3 here is CAWRVRDRVNNEQFF. The DNA for the CDR3 is TGTGCCTGGAGGGTGCGGGACAGGGTAAACAATGAGCAGTTCTTC. The full variable domain, completed using reference TRBV30 and TRBJ2-1, is SQTIHQWPATLVQPVGSPLSLECTVEGTSNPNLYWYRQAAGRGLQLLFYSVGIGQISSEVPQNLSASRPQDRQFILSSKKLLLSDSGFYLCAWRVRDRVNNEQFFGPGTRLTVL.

The chain couples TRBV7-8 to TRBJ1-5; D remains ambiguous. V was pared by 2 bases and J by 9 bases, with 11 bases between. This CDR3 spans 13 amino acids. CDR1 is SGHVS and CDR2 is FQNEAQ in the germline V gene. CDR3 sequence reads: CASSLQGIGPQHF. Written as DNA, the CDR3 is TGTGCCAGCAGCTTACAAGGAATAGGGCCCCAGCATTTT.

This clone showed up just once. The chain has TRBV12-5 and TRBJ2-3; D may be TRBD1 or TRBD2 (6 bases each). The CDR3 has 17 residues. Trimming removed 6 bases from V and 1 base from J, with 20 bases in between. CDR1 is LGHNT, CDR2 FRNRAP, per germline. CDR3 region: CASGRLGGGRRTDTQYF. For the CDR3, the DNA is TGTGCTAGTGGCCGGTTAGGAGGGGGGAGGCGCACAGATACGCAGTATTTT.

The chain carries TRBV7-9 and TRBJ2-1, with 9 bases lining up with TRBD1. The ends lost 1 base at V and 3 bases at J; junction bases unmatched: 7. Germline V lookup: CDR1 SEHNR, CDR2 FQNEAQ (reference sequence). CDR3 length: 17 residues. The CDR3 here is CASSLGPGQGHYNEQFF. The CDR3 bases are TGTGCCAGCAGCTTAGGTCCTGGACAGGGGCACTACAATGAGCAGTTCTTC.